This paragraph reports one TCR beta chain. Its antigen is undetermined. The data are from a study of shared clonotypes between healthy human individuals. Study observations and caveats: In general, naive subsets displayed greater estimated richness than memory subsets did. What rarefaction showed was incomplete sorted-subset sequencing despite large depth.

Trimming stripped 10 bases from V and 0 bases from J, with 16 bases between. The CDR3 length is 14 residues. The germline V gene has CDR1 LNHDA and CDR2 SQIVND (reference sequence). The table came from immunoSEQ multiplex PCR; TCRdb's copy has only in-frame clones and leaves some out. The sample lists about 680,000 clones, roughly 73% occurring once. This clonotype was sampled from a woman aged 30 to 39 in good health. Material: memory CD4+ T cells sorted from blood. The subset denotes: CD45RA-negative fraction. The chain combines TRBV19 with TRBJ2-7; the D gene is possibly TRBD1 (6 bases). The CDR3 is CATRGGSLSYEQYF. As DNA, the CDR3 is TGTGCCACCCGTGGGGGCAGCCTCTCCTACGAGCAGTACTTC.